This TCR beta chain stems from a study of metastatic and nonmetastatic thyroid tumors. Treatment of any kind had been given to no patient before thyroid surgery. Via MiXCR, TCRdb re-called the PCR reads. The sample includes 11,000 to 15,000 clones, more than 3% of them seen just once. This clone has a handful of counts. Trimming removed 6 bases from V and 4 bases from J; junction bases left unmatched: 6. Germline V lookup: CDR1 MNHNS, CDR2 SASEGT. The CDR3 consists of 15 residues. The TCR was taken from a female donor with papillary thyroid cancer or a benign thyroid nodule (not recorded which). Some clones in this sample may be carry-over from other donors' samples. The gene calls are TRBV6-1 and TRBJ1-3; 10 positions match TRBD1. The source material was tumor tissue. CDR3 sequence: CASRGQGVSGNTIYF. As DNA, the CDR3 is TGTGCCAGCAGAGGACAGGGGGTATCAGGAAACACCATATATTTT.